The entry that follows covers one T cell receptor (beta chain) sequence. As yet, its antigen is unknown. The donors formed part of the roughly 120-subject validation cohort, distinct from the roughly 660-subject first cohort. The data were taken from a study of cytomegalovirus exposure and HLA in healthy donors. Study as a whole: Both the 100 to 150 validation repertoires and the approximately 670 first-cohort repertoires used the same platform, as reported by a later analysis.

Findings and caveats of the study: A classifier reportedly called cytomegalovirus status with high sensitivity and specificity. In vitro assays verified that three CMV-associated chains recognized CMV antigens specifically.

The repertoire was sequenced with immunoSEQ multiplex PCR; TCRdb's copy has only in-frame clones and lacks some. The sample contains under 250,000 clones, less than 90% of which appear only once. The V end was cut by 4 bases, the J end by 5 bases, with 20 bases between. In germline, CDR1 is SGHVS, CDR2 FNYEAQ. The CDR3 is made up of 16 amino acids. The material sequenced was PBMCs. V usage is TRBV7-6 and J usage is TRBJ2-5; tentatively, D is TRBD1 or TRBD2 (5 bases each). The source is a man between 18 and 35 years old in good health and CMV-seropositive. CDR3 sequence reads: CASSSQWGTREETQYF. CDR3 bases: TGTGCCAGCAGCTCACAGTGGGGGACCAGGGAGGAGACCCAGTACTTC.